These 17 T cell receptor beta chains came from one sample sequenced in a study of T cell responses to AZD1222 COVID-19 vaccine (dated by TCRdb to the early 2020s). Per the publication, the time point label means: about 28 days (+/-7) after the second vaccine dose. The library was built by means of the immunoSEQ multiplex PCR assay. TCRdb stores this immuneACCESS table with in-frame sequences only. Part of the clones is absent; in the studies checked, under half of the shortfall reflects unresolved V genes, and no reason is known for the rest. This sample lists tens of thousands of clones; approximately 86% were detected once. The ten largest clones represent about 7.1% of the sample. Sequenced material: peripheral blood, taken 28 days after the second AZD1222 dose. The receptors stem from an adult who received the AZD1222 COVID-19 vaccine.

The gene calls are TRBV5-1 and TRBJ2-1, with 11 bases aligning to TRBD2. Trimming at V came to 3 bases and at J to 8 bases, leaving 7 bases not matched to a gene. This CDR3 has 15 amino acids. Germline assignment: CDR1 SGHRS and CDR2 YFSETQ. CDR3 in amino acids: CASSSGLAVWDEQFF. The CDR3 region has the DNA TGCGCCAGCAGCTCGGGACTAGCGGTGTGGGATGAGCAGTTCTTC.

This sequence joins TRBV28 and TRBJ1-5; 9 nucleotides match TRBD1. This CDR3 is built from 16 residues. J was trimmed by 4 bases and V by 4 bases; bases with no gene match: 8. Germline V gives CDR1 MDHEN, CDR2 SYDVKM. CDR3 loop: CASSSTQGARNQPQHF. CDR3 DNA sequence: TGTGCCAGCAGTTCCACACAGGGGGCGCGAAATCAGCCCCAGCATTTT.

J is TRBJ1-2 and V is TRBV6-5, with 7 positions matching TRBD1. The CDR3 runs 15 residues. The germline V gene has CDR1 MNHEY and CDR2 SVGAGI. V trimming: 7 bases; J trimming: 4 bases; junction bases outside the gene matches: 12. The CDR3 coding sequence is TGTGCCAGCACCCTACTTGAGACAGGGAGCTATGGCTACACCTTC. Translated: CASTLLETGSYGYTF.

V usage is TRBV4-1 and J usage is TRBJ2-3; 8 bases are a match to TRBD1. Germline CDR1 MGHRA, CDR2 YSYEKL. The CDR3 extends over 21 amino acids. The J segment lost 1 base and the V segment lost 3 bases, leaving 21 bases of the junction unmatched. The CDR3 nucleotides are TGCGCCAGCAGCCACCCCGGGCCCCTGGGACAGGTCGGCGTCGGCACAGATACGCAGTATTTT. Amino acids: CASSHPGPLGQVGVGTDTQYF.

This sequence joins TRBV7-8 and TRBJ2-7; D not certain. The CDR3 is 14 residues long. The germline V gene encodes CDR1 SGHVS and CDR2 FQNEAQ. V was cut by 1 base and J by 2 bases, with 9 bases left in between. CDR3 sequence reads: CASSLERPPYEQYF. CDR3 DNA: TGTGCCAGCAGCTTAGAACGCCCGCCCTACGAGCAGTACTTC.

The chain is built from TRBV2 and TRBJ1-5; D is perhaps TRBD1 (6 bases). CDR3 length: 15 residues. The germline V gene has CDR1 SNHLY and CDR2 FYNNEI. Trimming stripped 5 bases from V and 2 bases from J, with 13 bases between. This CDR3 reads CASSTGQWGNQPQHF. The DNA of the CDR3 is TGTGCCAGCAGTACCGGACAGTGGGGCAATCAGCCCCAGCATTTT.

V gene TRBV2 combines with J gene TRBJ2-7; D gene ambiguous. Germline V gene lookup returns CDR1 SNHLY and CDR2 FYNNEI. CDR3 length: 11 residues. V was cut by 7 bases and J by 5 bases, with 9 bases left in between. CDR3: CASTQADEQYF. Here the CDR3 DNA reads TGTGCCAGCACCCAGGCGGACGAGCAGTACTTC.

The CDR3 protein is CASSQAMLQETQYF. In nucleotides, the CDR3 is TGCGCCAGCAGCCAAGCCATGCTCCAAGAGACCCAGTACTTC. The V gene is TRBV4-1, the J gene TRBJ2-5, with D uncertain. The germline gives CDR1 MGHRA, CDR2 YSYEKL. The CDR3 runs 14 residues. V lost 1 base, J lost 1 base, and 7 bases lay in between.

The chain links TRBV7-2 to TRBJ1-2, with D hard to call. Germline V CDR1 and CDR2: SGHTA, FQGNSA. Between the trimmed V and J ends, which lost 1 base and 2 bases, there was a span of 11 bases. The CDR3 contains 15 residues. CDR3 in amino acids: CASSLGVGMNYGYTF. Written as DNA, the CDR3 is TGTGCCAGCAGCTTAGGGGTGGGCATGAACTATGGCTACACCTTC.

This clone was observed a handful of times. The J gene is TRBJ1-1, the V gene TRBV5-1; TRBD1 is a possible D gene (6 bases). Germline CDR1 and CDR2: SGHRS and YFSETQ. There are 15 residues in the CDR3. Trimming pared 0 bases from V and 2 bases from J, leaving 11 bases between. CDR3 protein: CASSLEQGGNTEAFF. In DNA, the CDR3 is TGCGCCAGCAGCTTGGAACAGGGTGGAAACACTGAAGCTTTCTTT.

The chain uses TRBV5-8 and TRBJ1-2; D remains ambiguous. The CDR3 is 10 residues long. Deletions cut 2 bases from V and 6 bases from J, with 2 bases between. Germline V lookup: CDR1 SGHTS, CDR2 YDEGEE. The CDR3 sequence: CASSLDGYTF. In nucleotides, the CDR3 is TGTGCCAGCAGCTTAGATGGCTACACCTTC. Combining the CDR3 with reference TRBV5-8 and TRBJ1-2 gives the whole variable domain EAGVTQSPTHLIKTRGQQATLRCSPISGHTSVYWYQQALGLGLQFLLWYDEGEERNRGNFPPRFSGRQFPNYSSELNVNALELEDSALYLCASSLDGYTFGSGTRLTVV.

The genes are TRBV7-2 and TRBJ2-7; D could derive from TRBD1 or TRBD2 (5 bases each). This CDR3 contains 15 residues. In germline, CDR1 is SGHTA, CDR2 FQGNSA. V was clipped by 7 bases and J by 3 bases, with 19 bases between them. CDR3 region: CASNLAVGRGYEQYF. CDR3 DNA: TGTGCCAGCAACCTAGCCGTGGGGCGCGGCTACGAGCAGTACTTC.

The V and J genes are TRBV5-1 and TRBJ1-4; unclear D gene. V was shortened by 0 bases and J by 0 bases, with 6 bases between the two germline ends. Germline-derived CDR1 and CDR2 are SGHRS and YFSETQ. CDR3 size: 15 residues. In DNA form, the CDR3 reads TGCGCCAGCAGCTTGGTGTTTGCAACTAATGAAAAACTGTTTTTT. This translates into CASSLVFATNEKLFF.

V is TRBV7-9 and J is TRBJ2-5, with D unclear. The V end was cut by 3 bases, the J end by 4 bases, with 3 bases between. There are 11 residues in the CDR3. The V gene's germline CDR1 is SEHNR and CDR2 FQNEAQ (reference sequence). CDR3 loop: CASSFGETQYF. The CDR3 nucleotides read TGTGCCAGCAGCTTTGGAGAGACCCAGTACTTC.

The chain combines TRBV5-8 with TRBJ2-6; D not certain. V dropped 2 bases and J dropped 0 bases, with 18 bases sitting between them. Per germline, CDR1 SGHTS and CDR2 YDEGEE. The length of the CDR3 is 19 residues. In nucleotides, the CDR3 is TGTGCCAGCAGCTTTATAGGTTTTTCAGGATACTCTGGGGCCAACGTCCTGACTTTC. Amino acids: CASSFIGFSGYSGANVLTF.

This sequence joins TRBV5-1 and TRBJ1-2; the D is unclear. Trimming took off 2 bases at V and 0 bases at J, with 5 bases between the two ends. Germline CDR1 and CDR2: SGHRS and YFSETQ. The CDR3 loop spans 13 amino acids. CDR3 sequence: CASSFQANYGYTF. The CDR3 DNA reads TGCGCCAGCAGCTTCCAAGCTAACTATGGCTACACCTTC.

This sequence joins TRBV6-6 and TRBJ1-6; D not resolved. The CDR3 covers 15 residues. Per the germline V gene, CDR1 is MNHNY and CDR2 is SVGAGI (reference sequence). Trimming removed 5 bases at V and 0 bases at J, with 8 bases between. The CDR3 protein is CASSGSSSYNSPLHF. The DNA of the CDR3 is TGTGCCAGCAGTGGGAGTAGCTCCTATAATTCACCCCTCCACTTT.